This T cell receptor (beta chain) was sequenced in a study of T-cell memory formation after mild COVID-19. Whole-study results and caveats: Mostly located in CM and EM were contracting CD4+ clones, with contracting CD8+ clones located in EMRA. Confirmation was lacking for SARS-CoV-2 specificity of second-wave clones that peaked on day 37. The pre-infection memory compartment contained some responding clones, suggesting cross-reactive memory joined.

Researchers used 5'RACE with constant-segment primers to make TCR alpha and TCR beta cDNA libraries that carry sample barcodes and UMIs. TCRdb passed the 5' RACE reads through MiXCR, listing each CDR3 protein once. Found here are hundreds of thousands of distinct CDR3 sequences, 15% to 20% of them singletons; the top ten hold approximately 8.4%. Trimming took off 4 bases at V and 4 bases at J, with 5 bases between the two ends. This CDR3 is 12 amino acids long. The germline gives CDR1 SGHTA, CDR2 FQGNSA. This clonotype was seen more than once but under ten times. Its antigen is currently unknown. Sequenced sample: PBMCs or a T cell subset sorted from them (not recorded which). The chain is built from TRBV7-2 and TRBJ2-1; D is undetermined. The clonotype was recovered from an adult woman who had mild COVID-19 (a few samples of this study predate the infection). Cell type and time point are not known. The CDR3 region is CASSSAYNEQFF. The CDR3 coding sequence is TGTGCCAGCAGCTCTGCTTACAATGAGCAGTTCTTC.